This entry lists 7 T cell receptor beta chains sequenced from one sample in a study of vaccination effects on CD4 cells after COVID-19. Their cognate antigens are unknown. Peptide-pool stimulation followed by sequencing identified expanded antigen-specific CD4+ clonotypes in the ViraFEST assay. Following culture for around 9 days, CD4+ T cells were isolated. Profiling relied on immunoSEQ multiplex PCR, and the TCRdb table lists in-frame clones only, not all of them. The sample yields approximately 30,000 clones, roughly two thirds seen once. The specimen comprised CD4+ T cells from PBMCs cultured with HCoV-229E spike peptides, sampled before COVID-19 vaccination. Receptors were obtained from a human donor who received a COVID-19 vaccine.

The CDR3 bases are TGTGCCAGCAGCAGGGGACTCACAGATACGCAGTATTTT. As protein: CASSRGLTDTQYF. This chain connects TRBV6-5 to TRBJ2-3; D is possibly TRBD1 or TRBD2 (6 bases each). Germline V lookup: CDR1 MNHEY, CDR2 SVGAGI. Deletions cut 6 bases from V and 2 bases from J, with 9 bases between. The length of the CDR3 is 13 residues.

The V gene is TRBV5-6, the J gene TRBJ2-3; 12 bases agree with TRBD1. Germline V lookup: CDR1 SGHDT, CDR2 YYEEEE. The CDR3 covers 18 residues. The trim removed 0 bases at V and 3 bases at J, leaving 8 bases unmatched. This chain's CDR3 is CASSLAWGTGGPTDTQYF. The CDR3 DNA reads TGTGCCAGCAGCTTGGCCTGGGGGACAGGGGGCCCGACAGATACGCAGTATTTT.

V and J are TRBV12-3 or TRBV12-4 and TRBJ2-5, with D uncertain. V was shortened by 2 bases and J by 4 bases, with 2 bases between the two germline ends. This CDR3 spans 11 amino acids. CDR3 nucleotide sequence: TGTGCCAGCAGTTTATTAGAGACCCAGTACTTC. Translation gives CASSLLETQYF.

The rearrangement uses TRBV7-2 and TRBJ2-1, with D tentatively TRBD1 (6 bases). V was shortened by 1 base and J by 10 bases, with 8 bases between the two germline ends. Germline loops: CDR1 SGHTA, CDR2 FQGNSA. The length of the CDR3 is 12 residues. CDR3 region: CASSLETGEQFF. The CDR3 DNA sequence: TGTGCCAGCAGCTTAGAGACAGGAGAGCAGTTCTTC.

The V call is TRBV5-5, the J call TRBJ1-1; D unresolved. CDR1 SGHKS and CDR2 YYEKEE come from the germline V gene (reference sequence). The CDR3 sequence is 15 residues long. Trimming shortened V by 3 bases and J by 2 bases, and 14 bases separated the two germline ends. The CDR3 coding sequence is TGTGCCAGCAGCTGGAGGGCAGGCGTTAACACTGAAGCTTTCTTT. This gives the protein CASSWRAGVNTEAFF.

This chain connects TRBV6-4 to TRBJ2-7, with TRBD1 matching 11 bases. J lost 4 bases, V lost 7 bases, and 18 bases had no gene match. The CDR3 length is 18 residues. The germline CDR1 and CDR2 sequences are MRHNA and SNTAGT. The CDR3 coding sequence is TGTGCCAGCACCCCGGACAGGGGGCGGACTAGGAATGGATACGAGCAGTACTTC. Translating gives CASTPDRGRTRNGYEQYF.

The chain recombines TRBV6-5 with TRBJ1-4; D not certain. V gave up 6 bases and J gave up 0 bases, with 11 bases separating them. The length of the CDR3 is 15 residues. CDR1 is MNHEY, CDR2 SVGAGI, per germline. CDR3 region: CASRASTATNEKLFF. The CDR3 region has the DNA TGTGCCAGCAGAGCCTCGACCGCAACTAATGAAAAACTGTTTTTT.